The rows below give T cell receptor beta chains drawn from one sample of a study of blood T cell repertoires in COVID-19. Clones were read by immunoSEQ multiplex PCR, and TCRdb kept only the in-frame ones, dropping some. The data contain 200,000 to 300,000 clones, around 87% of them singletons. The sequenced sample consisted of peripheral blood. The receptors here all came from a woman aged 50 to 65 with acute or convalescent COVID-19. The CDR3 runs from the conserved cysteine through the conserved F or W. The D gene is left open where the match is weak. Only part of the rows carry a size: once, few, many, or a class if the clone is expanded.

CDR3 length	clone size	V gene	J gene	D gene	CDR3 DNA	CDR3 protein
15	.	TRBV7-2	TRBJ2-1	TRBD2	TGTGCCAGCAGCCGGATAGCGGGAGGGATCAATGAGCAGTTCTTC	CASSRIAGGINEQFF
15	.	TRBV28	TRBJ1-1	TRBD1	TGTGCCAGCAGTTTAACAGGGGCTAGGAACACTGAAGCTTTCTTT	CASSLTGARNTEAFF
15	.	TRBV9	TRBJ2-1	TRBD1	TGTGCCAGCAGCGTAGGACACAGGGGGTGGGATGAGCAGTTCTTC	CASSVGHRGWDEQFF
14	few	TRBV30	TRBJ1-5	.	TGTGCCTGGAGTGTAATTTATAGCAATCAGCCCCAGCATTTT	CAWSVIYSNQPQHF
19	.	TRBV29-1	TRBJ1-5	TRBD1	TGCAGCGTTGAAGGTCACCGTTTTTGGAGGGGGCAGCGGGATCAGCCCCAGCATTTT	CSVEGHRFWRGQRDQPQHF
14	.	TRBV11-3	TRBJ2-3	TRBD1	TGTGCCAGCAGCCGAAGGACAGGGGTAGATACGCAGTATTTT	CASSRRTGVDTQYF
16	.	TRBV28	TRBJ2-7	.	TGTGCCAGCAGTCCCCCCGCGGGAAGGGGATGGTACGAGCAGTACTTC	CASSPPAGRGWYEQYF
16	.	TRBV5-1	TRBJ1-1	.	TGCGCCAGCAGCTTGGCCGCCGGGGGGTTGAACACTGAAGCTTTCTTT	CASSLAAGGLNTEAFF
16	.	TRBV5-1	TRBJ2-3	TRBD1	TGCGCCAGCAGCCCGGGACAGGTCGGGGCCACAGATACGCAGTATTTT	CASSPGQVGATDTQYF
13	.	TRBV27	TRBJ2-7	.	TGTGCCAGCAGTTTAAGGGGGACATTCGAGCAGTACTTC	CASSLRGTFEQYF
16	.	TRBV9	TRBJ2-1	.	TGTGCCAGCAGCGTAGCTCCGGCTAGCCCCTGGAATGAGCAGTTCTTC	CASSVAPASPWNEQFF
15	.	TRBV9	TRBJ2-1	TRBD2	TGTGCCAGCAGCACTCGACTAGCGGGAAGCAATGAGCAGTTCTTC	CASSTRLAGSNEQFF
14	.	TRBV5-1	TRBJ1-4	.	TGCGCCAGCAGAAGCGCTGCAACTAATGAAAAACTGTTTTTT	CASRSAATNEKLFF
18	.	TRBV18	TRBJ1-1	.	TGTGCCAGCTCAGCCTTTGCCGGGACAAACTTCATGAACACTGAAGCTTTCTTT	CASSAFAGTNFMNTEAFF
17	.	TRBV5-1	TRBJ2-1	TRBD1	TGCGCCAGCAGCCGTTTTGGACAGGGGGAACAATACAATGAGCAGTTCTTC	CASSRFGQGEQYNEQFF
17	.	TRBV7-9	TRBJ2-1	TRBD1	TGTGCCAGCAGCTTAGGGCGTAACAGGGGATCCTACAATGAGCAGTTCTTC	CASSLGRNRGSYNEQFF
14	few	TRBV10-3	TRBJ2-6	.	TGTGCCATCAGTGACAGCTCTGGGGCCAACGTCCTGACTTTC	CAISDSSGANVLTF
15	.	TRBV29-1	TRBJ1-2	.	TGCAGCGTTGAGCAGGGCCGGGCCACTAACTATGGCTACACCTTC	CSVEQGRATNYGYTF
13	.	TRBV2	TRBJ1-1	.	TGTGCCGGGGCACGGGGGGCTAACACTGAAGCTTTCTTT	CAGARGANTEAFF
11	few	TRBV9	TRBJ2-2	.	TGTGCCAGCAGCGCGTCCGGGGAGCTGTTTTTT	CASSASGELFF
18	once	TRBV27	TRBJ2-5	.	TGTGCCACCCCAAGGCCGGAAGAGGGGGAAGATCGTACAGAGACCCAGTACTTC	CATPRPEEGEDRTETQYF
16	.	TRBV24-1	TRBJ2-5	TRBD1	TGTGCCACCAGTGATTCACAGGGGGCTGGTTTGGAGACCCAGTACTTC	CATSDSQGAGLETQYF
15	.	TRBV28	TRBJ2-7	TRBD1	TGTGCCAGCAGCCCCCTGGGACAGGGAAAGGGCGAGCAGTACTTC	CASSPLGQGKGEQYF
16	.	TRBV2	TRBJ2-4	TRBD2	TGTGCCAGCAGATTTGGACTAGCGGGAGACAAAAACATTCAGTACTTC	CASRFGLAGDKNIQYF
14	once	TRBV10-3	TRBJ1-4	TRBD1	TGTGCCATCGGCGAGGGACAGGGGGGTGAAAAACTGTTTTTT	CAIGEGQGGEKLFF
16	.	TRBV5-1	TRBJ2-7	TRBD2	TGCGCCAGCAGCTTGCTCACTAGCGGGAGAGACCACGAGCAGTACTTC	CASSLLTSGRDHEQYF
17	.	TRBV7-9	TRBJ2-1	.	TGTGCCAGCAGCTTAGCGCGCGATAGCGGTAACTACAATGAGCAGTTCTTC	CASSLARDSGNYNEQFF
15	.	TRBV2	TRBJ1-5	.	TGTGCCAGCAGTGGGTACGAGACAGGCGCTCAGCCCCAGCATTTT	CASSGYETGAQPQHF
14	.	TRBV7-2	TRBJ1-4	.	TGTGCCAGCAGCTTAGTCGGGGGTCGAGAAAAACTGTTTTTT	CASSLVGGREKLFF
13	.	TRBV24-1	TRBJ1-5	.	TGTGCCACCACTAAGGGGGAGTACGAGCCCCAGCATTTT	CATTKGEYEPQHF
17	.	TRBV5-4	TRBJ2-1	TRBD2	TGTGCCAGCAGCCGAACCCCGGATAGCGGGTCCTACAATGAGCAGTTCTTC	CASSRTPDSGSYNEQFF
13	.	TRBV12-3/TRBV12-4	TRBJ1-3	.	TGTGCCAGCAGTTTCAATTCTGGAAACACCATATATTTT	CASSFNSGNTIYF
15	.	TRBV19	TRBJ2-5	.	TGTGCCAGTAGTATGAGTTCGGGAGTCGAAGAGACCCAGTACTTC	CASSMSSGVEETQYF
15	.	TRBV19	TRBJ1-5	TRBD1	TGTGCCAGTAGTGGATTTAGGACAGGGAGTCAGCCCCAGCATTTT	CASSGFRTGSQPQHF
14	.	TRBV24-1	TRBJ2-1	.	TGTGCCACCAGTGATCGGTTTTGGGAGTATGAGCAGTTCTTC	CATSDRFWEYEQFF
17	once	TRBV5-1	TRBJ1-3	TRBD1	TGCGCCAGCAGCAACGACAGGGGGCCTTCCTCTGGAAACACCATATATTTT	CASSNDRGPSSGNTIYF
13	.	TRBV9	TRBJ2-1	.	TGTGCCAGCAGCGTTACGGGGGACAATGAGCAGTTCTTC	CASSVTGDNEQFF
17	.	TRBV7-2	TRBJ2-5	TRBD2	TGTGCCAGCAGCTTAGGGGGACTAGCGGGCTTCCAAGAGACCCAGTACTTC	CASSLGGLAGFQETQYF
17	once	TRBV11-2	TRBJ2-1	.	TGTGCCAGCAGCTTAGGGGACTTCCTGAGCTCCTACAATGAGCAGTTCTTC	CASSLGDFLSSYNEQFF
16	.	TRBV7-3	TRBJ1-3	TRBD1	TGTGCCAGCAGCTTAATGGGGACAGACTCTGGAAACACCATATATTTT	CASSLMGTDSGNTIYF
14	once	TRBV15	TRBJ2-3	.	TGTGCCACCAGCAGGACTGGTACCCCAGATACGCAGTATTTT	CATSRTGTPDTQYF
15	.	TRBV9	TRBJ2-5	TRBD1	TGTGCCAGCAGCCCCGAGGGACAGGGCCAAGAGACCCAGTACTTC	CASSPEGQGQETQYF
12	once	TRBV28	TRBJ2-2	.	TGTGCCAGCAGCCCCCCCGTCTGGGAGCTGTTTTTT	CASSPPVWELFF
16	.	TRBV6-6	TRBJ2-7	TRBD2	TGTGCCAGCAGTCGACTAGCGGGAGGCACGTCCTACGAGCAGTACTTC	CASSRLAGGTSYEQYF
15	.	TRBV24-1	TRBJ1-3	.	TGTGCCACCAGTGATCCCAGGGTCTCTGGAAACACCATATATTTT	CATSDPRVSGNTIYF
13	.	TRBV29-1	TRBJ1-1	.	TGCAGCGTTGAAGGGGGACACCTCCCTGAAGCTTTCTTT	CSVEGGHLPEAFF
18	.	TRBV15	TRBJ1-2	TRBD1	TGTGCCACCAGCGACCTTCTCAGGACAGGGGGCCTAGGGTATGGCTACACCTTC	CATSDLLRTGGLGYGYTF
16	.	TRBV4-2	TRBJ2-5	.	TGTGCCAGCAGCCAAGAAGCGCAGGCAGGGGTAGAGACCCAGTACTTC	CASSQEAQAGVETQYF
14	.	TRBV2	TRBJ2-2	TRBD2	TGTGCCAGCCTAGCGGGAGCAAACACCGGGGAGCTGTTTTTT	CASLAGANTGELFF
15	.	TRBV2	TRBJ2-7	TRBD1	TGTGCCAGCAGTGTGGACAGGAGCAGCTCCTACGAGCAGTACTTC	CASSVDRSSSYEQYF
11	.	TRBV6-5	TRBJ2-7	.	TGTGCCAGCGCAAGGGGGGGCGAGCAGTACTTC	CASARGGEQYF
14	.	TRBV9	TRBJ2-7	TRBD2	TGTGCCAGCAGCCCGCGCGGGGCGGGGGTCGAGCAGTACTTC	CASSPRGAGVEQYF
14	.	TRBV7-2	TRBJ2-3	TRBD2	TGTGCCAGCAGCTTAAGACTAGCGGGAGATACGCAGTATTTT	CASSLRLAGDTQYF
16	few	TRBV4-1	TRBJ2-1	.	TGCGCCAGCAGCCAGGGTAGCCCCGCCTCCTACAATGAGCAGTTCTTC	CASSQGSPASYNEQFF
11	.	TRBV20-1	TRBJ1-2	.	TGCAGTGCTAGTCCCCAGGATGGCTACACCTTC	CSASPQDGYTF
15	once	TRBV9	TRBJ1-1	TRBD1	TGTGCCAGCAGCGTAGTGGGGGACAGAGGCACTGAAGCTTTCTTT	CASSVVGDRGTEAFF
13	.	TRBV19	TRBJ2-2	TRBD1	TGTGCCAGCCGACAGGGGGTCACCGGGGAGCTGTTTTTT	CASRQGVTGELFF